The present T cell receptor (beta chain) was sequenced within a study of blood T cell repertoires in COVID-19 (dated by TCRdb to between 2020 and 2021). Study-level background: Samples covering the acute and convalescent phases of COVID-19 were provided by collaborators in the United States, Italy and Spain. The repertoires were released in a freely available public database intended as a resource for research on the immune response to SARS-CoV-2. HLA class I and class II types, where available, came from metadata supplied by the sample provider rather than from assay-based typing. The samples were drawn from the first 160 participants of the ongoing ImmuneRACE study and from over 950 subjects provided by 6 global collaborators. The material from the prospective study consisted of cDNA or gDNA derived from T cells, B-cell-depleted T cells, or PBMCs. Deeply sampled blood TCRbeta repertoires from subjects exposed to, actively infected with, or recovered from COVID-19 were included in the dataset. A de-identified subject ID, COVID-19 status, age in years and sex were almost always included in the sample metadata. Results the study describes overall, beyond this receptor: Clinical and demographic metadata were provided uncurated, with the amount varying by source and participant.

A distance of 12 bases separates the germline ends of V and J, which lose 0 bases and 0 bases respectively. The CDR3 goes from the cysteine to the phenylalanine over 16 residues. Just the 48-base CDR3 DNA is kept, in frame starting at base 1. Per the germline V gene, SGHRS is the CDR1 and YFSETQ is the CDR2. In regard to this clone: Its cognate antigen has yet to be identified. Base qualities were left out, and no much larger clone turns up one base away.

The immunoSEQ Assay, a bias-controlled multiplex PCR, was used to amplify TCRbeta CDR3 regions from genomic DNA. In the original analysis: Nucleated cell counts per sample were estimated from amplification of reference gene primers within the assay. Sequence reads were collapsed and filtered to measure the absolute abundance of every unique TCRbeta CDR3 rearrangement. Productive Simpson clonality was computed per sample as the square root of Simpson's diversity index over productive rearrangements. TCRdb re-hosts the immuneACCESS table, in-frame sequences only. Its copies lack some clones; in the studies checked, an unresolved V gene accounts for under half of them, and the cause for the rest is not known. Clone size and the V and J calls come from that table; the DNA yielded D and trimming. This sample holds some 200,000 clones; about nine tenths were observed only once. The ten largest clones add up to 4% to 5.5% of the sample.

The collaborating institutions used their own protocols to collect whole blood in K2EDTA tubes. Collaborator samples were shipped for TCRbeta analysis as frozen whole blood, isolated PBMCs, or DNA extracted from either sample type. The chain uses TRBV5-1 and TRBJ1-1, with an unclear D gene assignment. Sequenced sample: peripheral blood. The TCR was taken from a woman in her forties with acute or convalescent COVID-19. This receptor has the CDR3 CASSLAHGGMNTEAFF. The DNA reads TGCGCCAGCAGCTTGGCCCATGGAGGGATGAACACTGAAGCTTTCTTT.